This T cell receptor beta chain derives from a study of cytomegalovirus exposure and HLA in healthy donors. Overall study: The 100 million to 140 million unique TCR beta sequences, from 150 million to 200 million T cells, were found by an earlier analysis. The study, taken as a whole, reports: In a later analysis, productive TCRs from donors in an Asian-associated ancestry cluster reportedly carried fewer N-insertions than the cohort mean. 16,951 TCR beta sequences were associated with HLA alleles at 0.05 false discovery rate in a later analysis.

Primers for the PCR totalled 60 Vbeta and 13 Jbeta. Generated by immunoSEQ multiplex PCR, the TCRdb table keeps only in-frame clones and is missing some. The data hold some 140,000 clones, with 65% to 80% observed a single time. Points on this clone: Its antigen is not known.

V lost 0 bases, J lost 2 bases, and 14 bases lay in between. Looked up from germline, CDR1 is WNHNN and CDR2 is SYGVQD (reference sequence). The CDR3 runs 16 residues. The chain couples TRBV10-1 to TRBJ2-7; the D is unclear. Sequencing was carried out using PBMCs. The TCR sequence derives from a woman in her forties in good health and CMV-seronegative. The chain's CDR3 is CASSESMAGLAYEQYF. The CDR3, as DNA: TGCGCCAGCAGTGAGTCGATGGCAGGTCTCGCCTACGAGCAGTACTTC.